Presented here are 15 T cell receptor beta chains from one specimen sequenced in a study of long-term antiretroviral therapy in people with HIV. At the survey level, the v3.0 immunoSEQ assay was run. Assay: immunoSEQ multiplex PCR; the TCRdb copy retains only in-frame clones and omits some. Of tens of thousands of clones listed, around 85% are singletons. Sequencing used unsorted PBMCs, obtained 3.1 years after starting antiretroviral therapy. These receptors all come from a woman in her 50s with HIV.

The rearrangement joins TRBV7-8 to TRBJ1-3, with D hard to call. The CDR3 totals 14 residues. The germline CDR1 and CDR2 sequences are SGHVS and FQNEAQ. Trimming cost V 1 base and J 4 bases, with 8 bases left between them. As DNA, the CDR3 is TGTGCCAGCAGCTTAGTCGGCGGCGGAAACACCATATATTTT. Translated, it gives CASSLVGGGNTIYF.

This chain uses TRBV7-6 with TRBJ2-2; TRBD1 matches at 9 bases. The CDR3 runs to 18 residues. The germline gives CDR1 SGHVS, CDR2 FNYEAQ. V was pared by 2 bases and J by 3 bases, with 10 bases of the junction left unmatched. The CDR3, as DNA: TGTGCCAGCAGCTTACCAACTACAGGGGGCGTTGACACCGGGGAGCTGTTTTTT. It specifies CASSLPTTGGVDTGELFF.

V is TRBV19 and J is TRBJ1-5; the D is unclear. With 2 bases removed from V and 3 bases from J, the gap between germline ends came to 5 bases. The CDR3 contains 13 residues. Germline V gene data show CDR1 as LNHDA and CDR2 as SQIVND (reference sequence). The CDR3 nucleotides read TGTGCCAGTAGTATACAGAACAATCAGCCCCAGCATTTT. As protein: CASSIQNNQPQHF.

V and J are TRBV18 and TRBJ2-1, with D possibly TRBD2 on 6 matching bases. The length of the CDR3 is 18 residues. V was cut by 0 bases and J by 10 bases, with 25 bases left in between. The germline gives CDR1 KGHSH, CDR2 LQKENI. CDR3 region: CASSPPRQQMTRMGEQFF. Here the CDR3 DNA reads TGTGCCAGCTCACCACCGAGGCAGCAGATGACTAGAATGGGGGAGCAGTTCTTC.

This CDR3 is CASSPLRVDGYTF. The CDR3 nucleotides read TGTGCCAGTAGTCCGCTGAGGGTGGATGGCTACACCTTC. The V gene is TRBV19, the J gene TRBJ1-2; no firm D call. Trimming shortened V by 5 bases and J by 6 bases, and 13 bases separated the two germline ends. This CDR3 is 13 amino acids long. CDR1 and CDR2 from the germline V gene are LNHDA and SQIVND (reference sequence). Full variable domain (rest looked up from reference TRBV19 and TRBJ1-2): DGGITQSPKYLFRKEGQNVTLSCEQNLNHDAMYWYRQDPGQGLRLIYYSQIVNDFQKGDIAEGYSVSREKKESFPLTVTSAQKNPTAFYLCASSPLRVDGYTFGSGTRLTVV.

The rearrangement joins TRBV2 to TRBJ1-1; 11 nucleotides align to TRBD1. Trimming at V came to 0 bases and at J to 3 bases, leaving 3 bases not matched to a gene. Germline V CDR1 and CDR2: SNHLY, FYNNEI. There are 16 residues in the CDR3. CDR3 sequence: CASSEAGDRGYTEAFF. The CDR3, as DNA: TGTGCCAGCAGTGAAGCCGGGGACAGGGGGTACACTGAAGCTTTCTTT.

The V and J genes are TRBV29-1 and TRBJ2-7; D is unresolved. Germline V CDR1 and CDR2: SQVTM, ANQGSEA. CDR3 length: 11 residues. The ends were cut back, 6 bases at V and 1 base at J, with 7 bases in the middle. CDR3 amino acids: CSVRLSYEQYF. CDR3 nucleotide sequence: TGCAGCGTGCGGTTATCCTACGAGCAGTACTTC.

The chain is built from TRBV7-6 and TRBJ1-1; 9 nucleotides line up with TRBD1. The ends lost 5 bases at V and 3 bases at J; junction bases unmatched: 7. Germline V gives CDR1 SGHVS, CDR2 FNYEAQ. This CDR3 has 15 amino acids. The CDR3, as DNA: TGTGCCAGCAGCCGGAGGACAGGGGTGTACACTGAAGCTTTCTTT. The encoded protein is CASSRRTGVYTEAFF.

This chain joins TRBV7-8 and TRBJ2-7; 9 positions match TRBD1. V dropped 5 bases and J dropped 1; count of bases not matched to a gene: 6. The CDR3 consists of 15 residues. The germline gives CDR1 SGHVS, CDR2 FQNEAQ. CDR3 region: CASSAPGQGSYEQYF. The CDR3, as DNA: TGTGCCAGCAGCGCCCCGGGACAGGGTTCCTACGAGCAGTACTTC. The complete variable domain, with remaining parts taken from reference TRBV7-8 and TRBJ2-7, reads GAGVSQSPRYKVAKRGQDVALRCDPISGHVSLFWYQQALGQGPEFLTYFQNEAQLDKSGLPSDRFFAERPEGSVSTLKIQRTQQEDSAVYLCASSAPGQGSYEQYFGPGTRLTVT.

This rearrangement joins TRBV6-6 to TRBJ2-1; weak D call: TRBD2 (5 bases). The germline V gene encodes CDR1 MNHNY and CDR2 SVGAGI (reference sequence). V was trimmed by 2 bases and J by 3 bases, leaving 8 bases between them. The CDR3 runs to 14 residues. CDR3 sequence (DNA): TGTGCCAGCAGTTACGACCGGGGCTACAATGAGCAGTTCTTC. This codes for CASSYDRGYNEQFF.

This clone was detected once. V and J are TRBV2 and TRBJ2-7; 7 bases align to TRBD2. In germline, CDR1 is SNHLY, CDR2 FYNNEI. The V and J ends lost 7 bases and 1 base, in that order; junction bases with no gene match: 19. CDR3 size: 18 residues. The CDR3 loop is CASTPVGRAIAASYEQYF. The CDR3 bases are TGTGCCAGCACCCCGGTGGGGAGGGCAATCGCGGCTTCCTACGAGCAGTACTTC.

The J gene is TRBJ1-2, the V gene TRBV19; the D gene is possibly TRBD1 (5 bases). Germline V lookup: CDR1 LNHDA, CDR2 SQIVND (reference sequence). The CDR3 sequence is 14 residues long. The V and J ends lost 9 bases and 6 bases respectively, with 20 bases between them. The CDR3 region is CASGGRGYIHGYTF. The CDR3 DNA reads as TGTGCCAGCGGAGGGAGGGGCTATATCCATGGCTACACCTTC.

The chain uses TRBV5-1 and TRBJ1-2, with 10 bases identical to TRBD1. Germline assignment: CDR1 SGHRS and CDR2 YFSETQ. Trimming removed 6 bases from V and 6 bases from J; junction bases left unmatched: 14. This CDR3 has 16 amino acids. Here the CDR3 DNA reads TGCGCCAGCAAACCGGGACAGGGGCATGGGGGGCATGGCTACACCTTC. Translating it yields CASKPGQGHGGHGYTF.

The chain combines TRBV2 with TRBJ2-7, with D uncertain. V was pared by 7 bases and J by 4 bases, with 11 bases between. Germline CDR1 and CDR2: SNHLY and FYNNEI. The CDR3 extends over 12 amino acids. CDR3 in DNA: TGTGCCAGCATCGGCGGAACTTACGAGCAGTACTTC. Encoded protein: CASIGGTYEQYF.

Only one count was recorded for this clone. The J gene is TRBJ2-2, the V gene TRBV7-3; D is perhaps TRBD1 or TRBD2 (5 bases each). The CDR3 extends over 15 amino acids. CDR1 is SGHTA and CDR2 is FQGTGA in the germline V gene. V was trimmed by 5 bases and J by 1 base, leaving 11 bases between them. CDR3 in amino acids: CASSVGTGNTGELFF. The CDR3 coding sequence is TGTGCCAGCAGCGTCGGGACGGGGAACACCGGGGAGCTGTTTTTT.